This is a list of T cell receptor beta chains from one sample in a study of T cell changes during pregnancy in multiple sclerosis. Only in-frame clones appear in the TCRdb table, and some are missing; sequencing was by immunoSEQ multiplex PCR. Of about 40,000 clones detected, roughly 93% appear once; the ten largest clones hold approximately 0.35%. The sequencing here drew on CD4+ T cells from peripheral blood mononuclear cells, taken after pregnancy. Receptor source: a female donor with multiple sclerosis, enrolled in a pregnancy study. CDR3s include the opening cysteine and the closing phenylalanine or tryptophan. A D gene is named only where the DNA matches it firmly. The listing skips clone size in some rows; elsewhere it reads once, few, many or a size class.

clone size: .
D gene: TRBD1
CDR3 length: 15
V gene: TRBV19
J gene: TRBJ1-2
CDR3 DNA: TGTGCCAGTAGTAACTACAGGGGAGGTAACTATGGCTACACCTTC
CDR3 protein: CASSNYRGGNYGYTF

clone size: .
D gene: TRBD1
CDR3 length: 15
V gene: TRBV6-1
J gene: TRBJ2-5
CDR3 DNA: TGTGCCAGCAGGCCCCCCGGGACAGGCGCCTTGGCCCAGTACTTC
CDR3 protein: CASRPPGTGALAQYF

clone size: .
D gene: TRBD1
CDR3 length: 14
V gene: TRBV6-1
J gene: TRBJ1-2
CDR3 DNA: TGTGCCGCCGGGGACCCGGGACAGGGGTATGGCTACACCTTC
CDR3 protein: CAAGDPGQGYGYTF

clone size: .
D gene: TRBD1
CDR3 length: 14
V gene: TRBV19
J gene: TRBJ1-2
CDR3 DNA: TGTGCCAGTAACTCCAGGGGGCAAAAGTATGGCTACACCTTC
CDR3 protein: CASNSRGQKYGYTF

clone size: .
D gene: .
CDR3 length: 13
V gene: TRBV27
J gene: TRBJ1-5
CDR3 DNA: TGTGCCAGCAGCCCAACGGGCAATCAGCCCCAGCATTTT
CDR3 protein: CASSPTGNQPQHF

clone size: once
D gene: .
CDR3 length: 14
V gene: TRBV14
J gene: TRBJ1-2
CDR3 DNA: TGTGCCAGCAGCCAAGAGCTTCAGGGTTTTGGCTACACCTTC
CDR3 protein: CASSQELQGFGYTF

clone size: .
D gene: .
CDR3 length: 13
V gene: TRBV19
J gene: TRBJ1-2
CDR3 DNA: TGTGCCAGTAGTAGTCAGGTTGCCTATGGCTACACCTTC
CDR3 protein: CASSSQVAYGYTF

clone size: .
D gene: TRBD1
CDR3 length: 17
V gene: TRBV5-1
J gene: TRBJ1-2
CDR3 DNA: TGCGCCAGCAGCTTGGGAGGAGGGGGCAGCCTTTTAGGTGGCTACACCTTC
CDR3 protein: CASSLGGGGSLLGGYTF

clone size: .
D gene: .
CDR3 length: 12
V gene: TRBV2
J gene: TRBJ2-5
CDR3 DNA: TGTGCCAGCAGTGGACAGATCCAGACCCAGTACTTC
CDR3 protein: CASSGQIQTQYF

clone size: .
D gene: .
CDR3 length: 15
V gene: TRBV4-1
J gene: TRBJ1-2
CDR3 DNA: TGCGCCAGCAGCCAAGAAGGGGCAGCTAACTATGGCTACACCTTC
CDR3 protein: CASSQEGAANYGYTF

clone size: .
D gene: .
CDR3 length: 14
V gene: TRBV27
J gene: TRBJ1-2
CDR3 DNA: TGTGCCAGCACCCGACTCAGGGGAACGGACGGCTACACCTTC
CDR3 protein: CASTRLRGTDGYTF

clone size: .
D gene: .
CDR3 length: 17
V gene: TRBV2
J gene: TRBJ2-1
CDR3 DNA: TGTGCCAGCAGTGACCCGGGGGTACAGGTGTCCTACAATGAGCAGTTCTTC
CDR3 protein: CASSDPGVQVSYNEQFF

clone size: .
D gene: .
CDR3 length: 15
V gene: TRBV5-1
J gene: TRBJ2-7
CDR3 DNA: TGCGCCAGCAGCTTGATTGGAGGGGTCACCTACGAGCAGTACTTC
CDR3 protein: CASSLIGGVTYEQYF

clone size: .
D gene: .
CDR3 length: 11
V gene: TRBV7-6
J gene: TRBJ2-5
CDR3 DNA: TGTGCCAGCAGCTCCGAAGAGACCCAGTACTTC
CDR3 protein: CASSSEETQYF

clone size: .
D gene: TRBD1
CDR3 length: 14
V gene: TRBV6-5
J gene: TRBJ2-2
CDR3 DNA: TGTGCCAGCAGACGGACAGGGAACACCGGGGAGCTGTTTTTT
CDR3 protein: CASRRTGNTGELFF

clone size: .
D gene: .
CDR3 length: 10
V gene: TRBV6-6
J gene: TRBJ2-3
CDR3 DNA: TGTGCCAGCAGGGAGGATACGCAGTATTTT
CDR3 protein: CASREDTQYF

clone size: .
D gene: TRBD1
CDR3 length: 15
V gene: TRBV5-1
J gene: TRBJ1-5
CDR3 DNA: TGCGCCAGCAGCTTGGATGGACAGGGAGGTCAGCCCCAGCATTTT
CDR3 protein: CASSLDGQGGQPQHF

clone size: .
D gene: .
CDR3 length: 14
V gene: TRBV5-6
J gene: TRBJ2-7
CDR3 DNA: TGTGCCAGCAGCAGAGCCGGGAAGGCCTACGAGCAGTACTTC
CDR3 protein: CASSRAGKAYEQYF

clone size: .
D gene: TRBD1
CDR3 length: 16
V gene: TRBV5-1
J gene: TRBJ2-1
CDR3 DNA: TGCGCCAGCAGCTTGGGAGACAGGGGGCTGTTCAATGAGCAGTTCTTC
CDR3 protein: CASSLGDRGLFNEQFF

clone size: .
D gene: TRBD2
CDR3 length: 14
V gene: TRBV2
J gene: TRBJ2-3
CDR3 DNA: TGTGCCAGCCGACTAGCGGCCAGCACAGATACGCAGTATTTT
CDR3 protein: CASRLAASTDTQYF

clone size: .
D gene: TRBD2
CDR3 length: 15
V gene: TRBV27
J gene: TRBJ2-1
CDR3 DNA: TGTGCCAGCAGTCTAGCGGGAGCCACTTTGGGTGAGCAGTTCTTC
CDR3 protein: CASSLAGATLGEQFF

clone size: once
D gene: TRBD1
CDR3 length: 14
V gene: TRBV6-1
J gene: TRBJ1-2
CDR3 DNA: TGTGCCAGCAGTGAAACAGGGGGACCTGCTGGCTACACCTTC
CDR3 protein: CASSETGGPAGYTF

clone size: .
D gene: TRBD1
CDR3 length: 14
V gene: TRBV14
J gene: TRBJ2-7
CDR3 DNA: TGTGCCAGCGGGCGTCAGGGGGTTTTAGTCGAGCAGTACTTC
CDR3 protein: CASGRQGVLVEQYF

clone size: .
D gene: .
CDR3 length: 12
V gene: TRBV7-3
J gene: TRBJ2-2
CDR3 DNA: TGTGCCAGCGGGCCCCACACCGGGGAGCTGTTTTTT
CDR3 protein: CASGPHTGELFF

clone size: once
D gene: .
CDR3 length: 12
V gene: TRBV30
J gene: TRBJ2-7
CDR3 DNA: TGTGCCGGAACTAAGGGGGTCGGCGAGCAGTACTTC
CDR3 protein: CAGTKGVGEQYF

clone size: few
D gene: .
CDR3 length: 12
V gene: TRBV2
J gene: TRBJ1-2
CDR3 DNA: TGTGCCAGCAGTGAATCCCCGGGACTCCTGTCCTTC
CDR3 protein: CASSESPGLLSF

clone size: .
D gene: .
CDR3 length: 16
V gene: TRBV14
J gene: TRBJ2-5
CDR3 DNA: TGTGCCAGCAGCCAAATGGGACTTCCGTACCAAGAGACCCAGTACTTC
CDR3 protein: CASSQMGLPYQETQYF

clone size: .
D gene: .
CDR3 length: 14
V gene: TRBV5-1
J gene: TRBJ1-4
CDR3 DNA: TGCGCCAGCAGCTTCATGGGTGACAGCGAAAAACTGTTTTTT
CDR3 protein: CASSFMGDSEKLFF

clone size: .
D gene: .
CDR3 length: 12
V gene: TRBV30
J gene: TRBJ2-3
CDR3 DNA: TGTGCCTGGTTGGGGGCATCAGATACGCAGTATTTT
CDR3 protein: CAWLGASDTQYF

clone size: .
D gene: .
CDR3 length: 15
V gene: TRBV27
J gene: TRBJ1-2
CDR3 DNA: TGTGCCAGCAGTTCGTCCGGGACACCGTCGCGTGGCTACACCTTC
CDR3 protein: CASSSSGTPSRGYTF

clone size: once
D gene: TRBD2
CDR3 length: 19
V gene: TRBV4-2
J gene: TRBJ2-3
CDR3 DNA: TGTGCCAGCAGCCCTTTCCTCGGGACTAGCGACACTAGCACAGATACGCAGTATTTT
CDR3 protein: CASSPFLGTSDTSTDTQYF

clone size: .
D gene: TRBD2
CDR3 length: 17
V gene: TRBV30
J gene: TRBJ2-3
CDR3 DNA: TGTGCCTGGAGTGTGGGGTGGGGGGGTACTAGCACAGATACGCAGTATTTT
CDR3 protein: CAWSVGWGGTSTDTQYF

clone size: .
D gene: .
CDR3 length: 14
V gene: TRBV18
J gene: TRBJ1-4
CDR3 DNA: TGTGCCAGCTCACTCGGACAGAAGAATGAAAAACTGTTTTTT
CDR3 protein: CASSLGQKNEKLFF

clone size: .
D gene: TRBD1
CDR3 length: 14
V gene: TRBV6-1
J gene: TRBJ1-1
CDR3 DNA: TGTGCCAGCAGTGACCACAGGGGTGGAGTTGAAGCTTTCTTT
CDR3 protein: CASSDHRGGVEAFF

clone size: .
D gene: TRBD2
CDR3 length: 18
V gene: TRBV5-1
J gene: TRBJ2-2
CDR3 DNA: TGCGCCAGCAGCCCGGCGAGCGGGGGGGCCGGAGGCACCGGGGAGCTGTTTTTT
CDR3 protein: CASSPASGGAGGTGELFF

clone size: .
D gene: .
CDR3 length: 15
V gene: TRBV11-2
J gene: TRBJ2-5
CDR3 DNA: TGTGCCAGCAGCCGCATATCGGGAATTGAAGCGACCCAGTACTTC
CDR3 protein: CASSRISGIEATQYF

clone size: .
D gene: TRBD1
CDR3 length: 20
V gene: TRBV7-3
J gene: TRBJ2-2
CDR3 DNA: TGTGCCAGCAGCCCGGAATACGCCCCGGGACAGGGGGCGAACACCGGGGAGCTGTTTTTT
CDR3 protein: CASSPEYAPGQGANTGELFF

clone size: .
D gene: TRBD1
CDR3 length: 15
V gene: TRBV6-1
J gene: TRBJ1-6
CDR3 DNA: TGTGCCAGCACTGACAGGGGAGAGTATAATTCACCCCTCCACTTT
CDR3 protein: CASTDRGEYNSPLHF

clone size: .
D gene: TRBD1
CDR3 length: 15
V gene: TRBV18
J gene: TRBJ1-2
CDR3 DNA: TGTGCCAGCTCACCCGGGACAGGAGTGAACTATGGCTACACCTTC
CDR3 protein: CASSPGTGVNYGYTF

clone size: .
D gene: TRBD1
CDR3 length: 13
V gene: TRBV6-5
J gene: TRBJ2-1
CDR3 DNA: TGTGCCAGCAGTTGGACAGGGGGCAGTGAGCAGTTCTTC
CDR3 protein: CASSWTGGSEQFF

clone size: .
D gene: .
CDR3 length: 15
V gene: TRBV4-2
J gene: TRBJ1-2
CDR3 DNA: TGTGCCAGCAGCCAATCGAGCGGGGCGAGCTATGGCTACACCTTC
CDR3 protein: CASSQSSGASYGYTF

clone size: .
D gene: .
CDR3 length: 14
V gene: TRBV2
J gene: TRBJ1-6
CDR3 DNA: TGTGCCAGCAATACAGGTACTCGGAATTCACCCCTCCACTTT
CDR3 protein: CASNTGTRNSPLHF

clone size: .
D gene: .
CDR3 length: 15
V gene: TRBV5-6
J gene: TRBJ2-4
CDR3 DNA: TGTGCCAGCACCCTGCGGGCCGGGATTGAAAACATTCAGTACTTC
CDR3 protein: CASTLRAGIENIQYF

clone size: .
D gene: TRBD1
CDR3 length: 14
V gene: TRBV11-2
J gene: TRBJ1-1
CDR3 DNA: TGTGCCAGCAGCCAACCGGGACAGGGAACGGAAGCTTTCTTT
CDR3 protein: CASSQPGQGTEAFF

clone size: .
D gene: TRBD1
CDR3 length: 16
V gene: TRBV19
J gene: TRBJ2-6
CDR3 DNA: TGTGCCAGTACCCGGACAGGGACCTCTGGGGCCAACGTCCTGACTTTC
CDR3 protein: CASTRTGTSGANVLTF

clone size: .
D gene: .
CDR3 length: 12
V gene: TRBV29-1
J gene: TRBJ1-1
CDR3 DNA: TGCAGCGTTGTTCAGGCGAACACTGAAGCTTTCTTT
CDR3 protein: CSVVQANTEAFF

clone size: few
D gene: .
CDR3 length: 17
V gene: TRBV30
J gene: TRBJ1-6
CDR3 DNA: TGTGCCTGGAGTTCGACAGTGTTTGGGGCCTATAATTCACCCCTCCACTTT
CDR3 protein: CAWSSTVFGAYNSPLHF

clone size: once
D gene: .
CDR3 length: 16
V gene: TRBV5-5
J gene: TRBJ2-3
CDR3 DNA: TGTGCCAGCAGCTGGGCCTTGTGGGGGGGCACAGATACGCAGTATTTT
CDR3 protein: CASSWALWGGTDTQYF

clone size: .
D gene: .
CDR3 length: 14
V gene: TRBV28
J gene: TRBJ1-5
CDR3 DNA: TGTGCCAGCAGTTCTCCGTCGGTCGGTCAGCCCCAGCATTTT
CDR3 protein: CASSSPSVGQPQHF

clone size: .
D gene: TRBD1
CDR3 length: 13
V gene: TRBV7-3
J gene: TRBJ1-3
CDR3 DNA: TGTGCCAGCAGCCAGGGGGCTGGAAACACCATATATTTT
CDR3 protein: CASSQGAGNTIYF

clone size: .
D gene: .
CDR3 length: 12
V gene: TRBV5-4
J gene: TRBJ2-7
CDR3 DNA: TGTGCCACCCGACACGACTCCTACGAGCAGTACTTC
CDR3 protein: CATRHDSYEQYF

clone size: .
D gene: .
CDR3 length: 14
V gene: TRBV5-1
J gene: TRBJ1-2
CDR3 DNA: TGCGCCAGCAGCTTGGGTAACCAGGGATATGGCTACACCTTC
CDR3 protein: CASSLGNQGYGYTF